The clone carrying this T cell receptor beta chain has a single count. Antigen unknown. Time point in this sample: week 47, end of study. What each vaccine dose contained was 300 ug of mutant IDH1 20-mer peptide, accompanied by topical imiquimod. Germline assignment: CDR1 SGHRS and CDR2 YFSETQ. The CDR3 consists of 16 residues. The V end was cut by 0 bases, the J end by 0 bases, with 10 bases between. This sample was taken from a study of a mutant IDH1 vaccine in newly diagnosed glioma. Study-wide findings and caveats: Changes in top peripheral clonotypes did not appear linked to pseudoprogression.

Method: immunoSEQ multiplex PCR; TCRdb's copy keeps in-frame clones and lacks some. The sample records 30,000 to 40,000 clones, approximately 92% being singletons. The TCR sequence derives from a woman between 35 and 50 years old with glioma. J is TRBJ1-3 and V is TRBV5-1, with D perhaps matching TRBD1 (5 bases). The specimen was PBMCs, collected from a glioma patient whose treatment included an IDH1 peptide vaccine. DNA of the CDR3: TGCGCCAGCAGCTTGGGGGACGTAAGCTCTGGAAACACCATATATTTT. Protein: CASSLGDVSSGNTIYF.